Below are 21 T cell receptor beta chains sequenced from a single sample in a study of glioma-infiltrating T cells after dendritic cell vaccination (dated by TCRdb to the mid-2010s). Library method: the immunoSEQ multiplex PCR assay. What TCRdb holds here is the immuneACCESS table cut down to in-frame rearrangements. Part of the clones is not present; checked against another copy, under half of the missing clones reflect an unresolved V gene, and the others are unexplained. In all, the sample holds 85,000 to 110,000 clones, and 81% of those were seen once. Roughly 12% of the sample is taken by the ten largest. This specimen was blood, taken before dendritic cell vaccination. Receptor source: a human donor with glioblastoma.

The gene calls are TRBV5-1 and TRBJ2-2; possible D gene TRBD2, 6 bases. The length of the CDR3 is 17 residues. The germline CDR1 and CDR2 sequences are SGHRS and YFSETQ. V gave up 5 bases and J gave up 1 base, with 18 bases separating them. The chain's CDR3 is CASRSSAGGWNTGELFF. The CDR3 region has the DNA TGCGCCAGCAGGTCTTCCGCCGGGGGATGGAACACCGGGGAGCTGTTTTTT.

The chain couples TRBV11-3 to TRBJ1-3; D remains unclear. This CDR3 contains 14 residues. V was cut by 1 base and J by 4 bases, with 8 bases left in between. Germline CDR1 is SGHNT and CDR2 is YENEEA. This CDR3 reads CASSLGRGGNTIYF. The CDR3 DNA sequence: TGTGCCAGCAGCTTAGGAAGAGGAGGAAACACCATATATTTT.

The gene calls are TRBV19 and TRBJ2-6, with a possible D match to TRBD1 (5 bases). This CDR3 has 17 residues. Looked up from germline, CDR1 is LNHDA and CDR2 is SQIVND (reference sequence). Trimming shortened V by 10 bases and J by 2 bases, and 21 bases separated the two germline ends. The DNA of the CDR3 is TGTGCCACTCAACAAGCGCACCAAGGGGCTGGGGCCAACGTCCTGACTTTC. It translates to CATQQAHQGAGANVLTF.

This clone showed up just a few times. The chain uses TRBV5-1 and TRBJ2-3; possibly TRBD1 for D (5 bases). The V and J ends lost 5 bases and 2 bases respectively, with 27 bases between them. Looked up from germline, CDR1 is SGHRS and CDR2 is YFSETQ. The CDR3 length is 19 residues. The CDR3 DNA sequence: TGCGCCAGCAGGGCTTGGGGCATCGAAAGGGCGCCTGCCACAGATACGCAGTATTTT. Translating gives CASRAWGIERAPATDTQYF.

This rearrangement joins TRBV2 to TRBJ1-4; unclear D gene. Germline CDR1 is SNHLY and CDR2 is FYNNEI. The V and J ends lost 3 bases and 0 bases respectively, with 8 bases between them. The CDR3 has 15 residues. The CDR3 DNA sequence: TGTGCCAGCAGTGACGCCGGGGCAACTAATGAAAAACTGTTTTTT. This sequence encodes CASSDAGATNEKLFF. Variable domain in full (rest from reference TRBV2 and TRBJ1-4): EPEVTQTPSHQVTQMGQEVILRCVPISNHLYFYWYRQILGQKVEFLVSFYNNEISEKSEIFDDQFSVERPDGSNFTLKIRSTKLEDSAMYFCASSDAGATNEKLFFGSGTQLSVL.

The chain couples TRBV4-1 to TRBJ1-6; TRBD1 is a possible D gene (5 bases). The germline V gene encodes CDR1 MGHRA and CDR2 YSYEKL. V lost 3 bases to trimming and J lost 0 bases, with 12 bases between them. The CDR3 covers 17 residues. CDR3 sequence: CASSHPTARSYNSPLHF. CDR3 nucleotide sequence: TGCGCCAGCAGCCACCCGACAGCTCGCTCCTATAATTCACCCCTCCACTTT.

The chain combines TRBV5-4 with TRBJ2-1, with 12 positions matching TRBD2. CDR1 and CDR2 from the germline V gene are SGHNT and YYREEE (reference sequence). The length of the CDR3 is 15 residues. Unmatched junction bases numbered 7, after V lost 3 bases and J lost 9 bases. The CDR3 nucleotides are TGTGCCAGCAGCTACCCTAGCGGGGGGGCCTTTGAGCAGTTCTTC. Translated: CASSYPSGGAFEQFF.

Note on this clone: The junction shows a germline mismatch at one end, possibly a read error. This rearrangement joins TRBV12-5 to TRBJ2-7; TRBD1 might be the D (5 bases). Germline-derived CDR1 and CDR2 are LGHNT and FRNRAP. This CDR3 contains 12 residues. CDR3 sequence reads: CASVTTTGAVPF. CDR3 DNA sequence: TGTGCTAGTGTAACCACCACAGGCGCCGTCCCCTTC.

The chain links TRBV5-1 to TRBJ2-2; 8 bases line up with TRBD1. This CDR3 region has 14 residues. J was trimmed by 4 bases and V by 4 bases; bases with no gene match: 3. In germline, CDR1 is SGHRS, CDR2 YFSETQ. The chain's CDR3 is CASSDGQGTGELFF. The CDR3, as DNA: TGCGCCAGCAGCGATGGACAGGGCACCGGGGAGCTGTTTTTT.

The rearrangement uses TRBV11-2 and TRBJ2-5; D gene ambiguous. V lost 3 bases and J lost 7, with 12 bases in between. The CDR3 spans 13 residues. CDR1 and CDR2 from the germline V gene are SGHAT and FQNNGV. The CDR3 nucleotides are TGTGCCAGCAGCTTTCTGACTGCCAGGACCCAGTACTTC. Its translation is CASSFLTARTQYF.

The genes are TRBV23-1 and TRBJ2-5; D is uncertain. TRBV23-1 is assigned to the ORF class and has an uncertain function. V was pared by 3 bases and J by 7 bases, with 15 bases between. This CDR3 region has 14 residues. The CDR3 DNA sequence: TGCGCCAGCAGTCACCGCGATTTTAATGGGACCCAGTACTTC. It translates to CASSHRDFNGTQYF.

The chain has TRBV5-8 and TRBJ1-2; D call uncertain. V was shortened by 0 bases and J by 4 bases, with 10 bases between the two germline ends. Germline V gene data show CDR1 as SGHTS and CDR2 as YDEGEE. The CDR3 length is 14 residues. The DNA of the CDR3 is TGTGCCAGCAGCTTGGCCCGGCGGGGCTATGGCTACACCTTC. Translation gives CASSLARRGYGYTF.

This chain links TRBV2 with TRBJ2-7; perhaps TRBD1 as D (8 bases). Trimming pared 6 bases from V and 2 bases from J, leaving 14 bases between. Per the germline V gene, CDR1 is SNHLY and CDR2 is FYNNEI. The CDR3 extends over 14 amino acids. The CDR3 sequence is CASRQGGFPYEQYF. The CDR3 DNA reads TGTGCCAGCAGACAGGGGGGGTTTCCCTACGAGCAGTACTTC.

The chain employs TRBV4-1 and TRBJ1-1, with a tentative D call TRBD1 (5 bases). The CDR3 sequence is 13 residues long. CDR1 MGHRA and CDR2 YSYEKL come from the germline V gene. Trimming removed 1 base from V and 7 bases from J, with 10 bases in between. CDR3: CASSQVRRDEAFF. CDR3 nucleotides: TGCGCCAGCAGCCAAGTTCGCAGGGATGAAGCTTTCTTT.

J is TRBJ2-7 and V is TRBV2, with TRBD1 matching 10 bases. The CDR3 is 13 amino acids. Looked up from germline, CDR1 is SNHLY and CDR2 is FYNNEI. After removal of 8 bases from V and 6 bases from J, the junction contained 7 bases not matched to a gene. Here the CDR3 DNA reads TGTGCCAGCCAGACTGGGACAGGGGTCGAGCAGTACTTC. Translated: CASQTGTGVEQYF.

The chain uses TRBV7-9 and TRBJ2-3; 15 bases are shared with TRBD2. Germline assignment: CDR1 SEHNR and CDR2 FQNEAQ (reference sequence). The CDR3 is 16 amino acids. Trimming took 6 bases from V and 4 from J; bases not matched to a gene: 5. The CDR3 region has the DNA TGTGCCAGCAGAAGTGGACTAGCGGGGGGGGCAGATACGCAGTATTTT. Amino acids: CASRSGLAGGADTQYF. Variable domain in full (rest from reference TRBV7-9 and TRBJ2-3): DTGVSQNPRHKITKRGQNVTFRCDPISEHNRLYWYRQTLGQGPEFLTYFQNEAQLEKSRLLSDRFSAERPKGSFSTLEIQRTEQGDSAMYLCASRSGLAGGADTQYFGPGTRLTVL.

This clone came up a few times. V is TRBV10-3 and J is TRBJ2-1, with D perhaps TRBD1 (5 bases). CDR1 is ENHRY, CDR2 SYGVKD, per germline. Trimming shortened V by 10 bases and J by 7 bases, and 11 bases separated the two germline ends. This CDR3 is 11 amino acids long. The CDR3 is CATRQTNEQFF. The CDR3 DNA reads TGTGCCACACGACAGACGAATGAGCAGTTCTTC.

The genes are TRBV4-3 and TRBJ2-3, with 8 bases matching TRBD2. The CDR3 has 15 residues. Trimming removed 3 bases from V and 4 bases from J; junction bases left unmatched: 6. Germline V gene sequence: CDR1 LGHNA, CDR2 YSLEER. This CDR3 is CASSHNRGGADTQYF. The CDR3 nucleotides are TGCGCCAGCAGCCATAATCGGGGGGGGGCAGATACGCAGTATTTT.

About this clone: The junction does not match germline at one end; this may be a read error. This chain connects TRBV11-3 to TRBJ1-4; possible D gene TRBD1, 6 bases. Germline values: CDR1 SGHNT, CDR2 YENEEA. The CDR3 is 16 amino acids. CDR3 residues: CASSIETGANNEKLFF. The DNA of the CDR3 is TGTGCCAGCAGCATAGAGACAGGAGCTAATAATGAAAAACTGTTTTTT.

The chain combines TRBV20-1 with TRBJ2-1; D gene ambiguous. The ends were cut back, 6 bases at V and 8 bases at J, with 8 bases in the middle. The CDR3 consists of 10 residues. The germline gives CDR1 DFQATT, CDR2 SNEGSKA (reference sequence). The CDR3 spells CSAFEHEQFF. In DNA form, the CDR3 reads TGCAGTGCGTTTGAGCATGAGCAGTTCTTC.

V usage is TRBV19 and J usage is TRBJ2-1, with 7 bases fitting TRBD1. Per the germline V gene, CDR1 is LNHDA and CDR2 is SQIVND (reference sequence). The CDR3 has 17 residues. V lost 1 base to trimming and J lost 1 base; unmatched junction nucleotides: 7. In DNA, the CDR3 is TGTGCCAGTAGTATAGCCGACAGGGTGATATCCTACAATGAGCAGTTCTTC. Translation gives CASSIADRVISYNEQFF.